These 22 T cell receptor beta chains came from one sample sequenced in a study of blood T cell repertoires in COVID-19. Method: immunoSEQ multiplex PCR; TCRdb's copy keeps in-frame clones and lacks some. The profile shows tens of thousands of clones, more than 60% of them singletons. Material for sequencing was peripheral blood. The source is a human donor in a cohort sampled during active COVID-19.

The chain joins TRBV4-3 to TRBJ2-1, with D possibly TRBD2 on 6 matching bases. This CDR3 comprises 17 residues. From germline, CDR1 is LGHNA and CDR2 YSLEER. V dropped 0 bases and J dropped 6 bases, with 18 bases sitting between them. The CDR3, as DNA: TGCGCCAGCAGCCAAGAACCCACCACCGGGGGAGGCAATGAGCAGTTCTTC. Translating it yields CASSQEPTTGGGNEQFF.

This chain connects TRBV11-2 to TRBJ2-1, with a tentative D call TRBD1 (5 bases). Between the trimmed V and J ends, which lost 8 bases and 0 bases, there was a span of 14 bases. The germline V gene encodes CDR1 SGHAT and CDR2 FQNNGV. The CDR3 length is 15 residues. This CDR3 is CASLGAGGSYNEQFF. In DNA form, the CDR3 reads TGTGCCAGCCTAGGGGCAGGTGGCTCCTACAATGAGCAGTTCTTC.

The chain joins TRBV6-6 to TRBJ2-1, with D tentatively TRBD1 (6 bases). Trimming cost V 2 bases and J 5 bases, with 16 bases left between them. Germline assignment: CDR1 MNHNY and CDR2 SVGAGI (reference sequence). There are 16 residues in the CDR3. The DNA for the CDR3 is TGTGCCAGCAGTTACGCGGCAGGGACATCCGACAATGAGCAGTTCTTC. Translated, it gives CASSYAAGTSDNEQFF.

V gene TRBV6-2 or TRBV6-3 combines with J gene TRBJ2-1, with 12 bases that match TRBD2. The junction had 6 bases not matched to a gene; V was cut back by 5 bases and J by 7 bases. Germline values: CDR1 MNHEY, CDR2 SVGEGT. There are 15 residues in the CDR3. This CDR3 is CASSQTSGSMNEQFF. The CDR3 nucleotides are TGTGCCAGCAGTCAGACTAGCGGGAGCATGAATGAGCAGTTCTTC.

This clone was observed a handful of times. The chain couples TRBV24-1 to TRBJ2-5; TRBD2 matches 8 bases. Germline CDR1 KGHDR, CDR2 SFDVKD. The CDR3 extends over 16 amino acids. Germline trimming cut 2 bases from V and 5 bases from J; bases unmatched to any gene: 9. The CDR3, as DNA: TGTGCCACCAGTGATTCGGGGCGGGGGGCCTTCGAGACCCAGTACTTC. Its translation: CATSDSGRGAFETQYF.

This chain uses TRBV11-2 with TRBJ2-3, with a tentative D call TRBD2 (6 bases). The V gene's germline CDR1 is SGHAT and CDR2 FQNNGV. The CDR3 totals 16 residues. The V and J ends lost 1 base and 8 bases respectively, with 19 bases between them. CDR3 DNA: TGTGCCAGCAGCTTAGTACCGGGACGAACCGGGGGTACGCAGTATTTT. Translation: CASSLVPGRTGGTQYF.

This sequence joins TRBV19 and TRBJ2-1; no definite D call. Trimming took off 5 bases at V and 1 base at J, with 15 bases between the two ends. In germline, CDR1 is LNHDA, CDR2 SQIVND (reference sequence). The length of the CDR3 is 16 residues. The CDR3 DNA sequence: TGTGCCAGTAGTTCAGAAAAGACAAGATCCTACAATGAGCAGTTCTTC. This sequence encodes CASSSEKTRSYNEQFF.

DNA for the CDR3: TGCGCCAGCAGCTTGGGGGCAAGGACTGAAGCTTTCTTT. Its translation is CASSLGARTEAFF. This chain uses TRBV5-1 with TRBJ1-1, with D unclear. Germline V lookup: CDR1 SGHRS, CDR2 YFSETQ. The CDR3 is 13 residues long. V lost 0 bases, J lost 5 bases, and 8 bases lay in between.

The chain uses TRBV27 and TRBJ2-1; 11 bases agree with TRBD2. J was trimmed by 9 bases and V by 4 bases; bases with no gene match: 17. The CDR3 has 18 amino acids. CDR1 is MNHEY, CDR2 SMNVEV, per germline (reference sequence). The CDR3 bases are TGTGCCAGCAGTTCTCTAGCGGGAGGCGGGGGCCGCGGGGGTGAGCAGTTCTTC. Residues: CASSSLAGGGGRGGEQFF.

The rearrangement links TRBV11-3 to TRBJ2-3; no clear D gene. The CDR3 contains 13 residues. Germline V gene data show CDR1 as SGHNT and CDR2 as YENEEA. Trimming stripped 5 bases from V and 8 bases from J, with 14 bases between. Written as DNA, the CDR3 is TGTGCCAGCAGCCCGGAAATCCAGGCTACGCAGTATTTT. As protein: CASSPEIQATQYF.

The rearrangement uses TRBV15 and TRBJ2-5; the D is unclear. Germline-derived CDR1 and CDR2 are LNHNV and YYDKDF (reference sequence). With 0 bases removed from V and 2 bases from J, the gap between germline ends came to 16 bases. The CDR3 totals 17 residues. This CDR3 is CATSRDPHAGHQETQYF. For the CDR3, the DNA is TGTGCCACCAGCAGAGATCCCCATGCAGGCCATCAAGAGACCCAGTACTTC.

This clone was recorded only once. This chain uses TRBV5-1 with TRBJ2-5; D is perhaps TRBD1 (5 bases). CDR3 size: 14 residues. Per germline, CDR1 SGHRS and CDR2 YFSETQ. V dropped 0 bases and J dropped 2 bases, with 8 bases sitting between them. The CDR3 here is CASSLEGHQETQYF. Here the CDR3 DNA reads TGCGCCAGCAGCTTGGAAGGACATCAAGAGACCCAGTACTTC.

The chain employs TRBV20-1 and TRBJ1-5; unclear D gene. Looked up from germline, CDR1 is DFQATT and CDR2 is SNEGSKA (reference sequence). The CDR3 has 11 amino acids. The V gene lost 3 bases and the J gene lost 5 bases, with 5 bases spanning the gap. In DNA form, the CDR3 reads TGCAGTGCTAGGCGCGATCAGCCCCAGCATTTT. Encoded protein: CSARRDQPQHF.

This clone was seen only a few times. V is TRBV19 and J is TRBJ2-7, with TRBD1 matching over 9 bases. V was clipped by 6 bases and J by 3 bases; unmatched bases: 9. The CDR3 loop spans 15 amino acids. CDR1 and CDR2 from the germline V gene are LNHDA and SQIVND (reference sequence). The CDR3 reads CASRPRDRDSYEQYF. The CDR3 coding sequence is TGTGCCAGTAGACCCCGGGACAGGGACAGCTACGAGCAGTACTTC.

This chain joins TRBV5-4 and TRBJ2-3; 9 positions match TRBD2. The V gene end was trimmed by 4 bases and the J gene end by 5 bases; junction bases not matched to a gene: 8. Germline CDR1 is SGHNT and CDR2 is YYREEE (reference sequence). The CDR3 length is 15 residues. The CDR3 spells CASSNSGSTGDTQYF. CDR3 nucleotide sequence: TGTGCCAGCAGCAATAGCGGGAGCACTGGAGATACGCAGTATTTT. The variable domain in full, completed from reference TRBV5-4 and TRBJ2-3, reads ETGVTQSPTHLIKTRGQQVTLRCSSQSGHNTVSWYQQALGQGPQFIFQYYREEENGRGNFPPRFSGLQFPNYSSELNVNALELDDSALYLCASSNSGSTGDTQYFGPGTRLTVL.

The chain links TRBV27 to TRBJ2-3; 8 bases are a match to TRBD2. The CDR3 is made up of 16 amino acids. The V gene end was trimmed by 0 bases and the J gene end by 8 bases; junction bases not matched to a gene: 10. Germline V gene data show CDR1 as MNHEY and CDR2 as SMNVEV (reference sequence). The CDR3 DNA sequence: TGTGCCAGCAGTTTATCGGGGACTAGAGGGACTACTACGCAGTATTTT. Translation: CASSLSGTRGTTTQYF.

The chain's CDR3 is CASSSLRTEAFF. CDR3 coding DNA: TGTGCCAGCAGTTCTTTGAGGACTGAAGCTTTCTTT. The chain links TRBV12-3 or TRBV12-4 to TRBJ1-1; D uncertain. With 4 bases removed from V and 5 bases from J, the gap between germline ends came to 8 bases. The CDR3 covers 12 residues.

This clone has a single count. The chain uses TRBV7-2 and TRBJ2-7; 9 bases match TRBD1. Germline CDR1 reads SGHTA; CDR2 reads FQGNSA. The CDR3 length is 16 residues. J lost 3 bases, V lost 1 base, and 7 bases had no gene match. The CDR3 here is CASSLEPGQGYYEQYF. For the CDR3, the DNA is TGTGCCAGCAGCTTAGAGCCGGGACAGGGATACTACGAGCAGTACTTC.

The CDR3 coding sequence is TGTGCCAGCTCACCACCGGGACAGATGAACACTGAAGCTTTCTTT. Translating gives CASSPPGQMNTEAFF. The chain is built from TRBV18 and TRBJ1-1; TRBD1 matches 7 bases. V shed 0 bases, J shed 0 bases, and the junction held 1 base outside the gene matches. The CDR3 length is 15 residues. The germline V gene encodes CDR1 KGHSH and CDR2 LQKENI.

This chain connects TRBV5-1 to TRBJ2-5; 11 bases align to TRBD2. Germline CDR1 is SGHRS and CDR2 is YFSETQ. This CDR3 contains 18 residues. V was pared by 4 bases and J by 2 bases, with 13 bases of the junction left unmatched. This CDR3 reads CASSPTPSSGGNQETQYF. In DNA, the CDR3 is TGCGCCAGCAGCCCAACCCCTTCTAGCGGGGGGAATCAAGAGACCCAGTACTTC.

This sequence joins TRBV7-9 and TRBJ1-6; D may be TRBD1 (5 bases). The CDR3 is 15 residues long. The V end was cut by 1 base, the J end by 10 bases, with 14 bases between. CDR1 and CDR2 (germline): SEHNR, FQNEAQ (reference sequence). The CDR3 protein is CASSLGGQGQSPLHF. Here the CDR3 DNA reads TGTGCCAGCAGCTTAGGGGGCCAGGGCCAATCACCCCTCCACTTT.

The V call is TRBV6-5, the J call TRBJ1-2; 9 bases fit TRBD1. Unmatched junction bases numbered 7, after V lost 7 bases and J lost 10 bases. The length of the CDR3 is 12 residues. Per germline, CDR1 MNHEY and CDR2 SVGAGI. CDR3 residues: CASTRTGEAYTF. CDR3 coding DNA: TGTGCCAGCACCAGGACAGGGGAGGCCTACACCTTC.